This TCR beta chain was recovered during a study of metastatic and nonmetastatic thyroid tumors. Study background: Repertoires from malignant and benign thyroid patients were compared across blood and tumor or nodule tissue. Whole-study results and caveats: Versus benign nodules, malignant thyroid tumors reportedly had significantly higher TCR beta diversity, in blood and tumor.

Details on this clone: Its antigen is unidentified. Its ends do not fully match the called genes, so a read error is possible.

CDR3 size: 18 residues. Germline V gene data show CDR1 as MNHNS and CDR2 as SASEGT. Thyroid surgery had not been preceded by any treatment in any patient. In the authors' methods: Building a distant-metastasis classifier for papillary thyroid cancer drew on CDR3 differences across clinicopathological groups. TCRdb re-analyzed the PCR reads through MiXCR. Here the V and J calls rest on TCRdb's processing, not on the authors' analysis. Found here are 35,000 to 40,000 clones, roughly 26% of them singletons; the top ten hold 9.6%. The sequence derives from a female donor with papillary thyroid cancer or a benign thyroid nodule (not recorded which). Some clones in this sample may be carry-over from other donors' samples. The chain joins TRBV6-1 to TRBJ2-3, with D possibly matching TRBD2 (6 bases). The material sequenced was blood. CDR3 sequence reads: CASSEGIPGRGTSDTRYF. DNA of the CDR3: TGTGCCAGCAGTGAGGGTATACCGGGACGGGGGACTTCAGATACGCGGTATTTT.